These T cell receptor beta chains were read from a single sample in a study of blood T cell repertoires in COVID-19. The data were produced by immunoSEQ multiplex PCR, yet TCRdb's version contains in-frame clones alone and is incomplete. The table includes about 220,000 clones, 75% to 85% detected once. The sample taken for sequencing was peripheral blood. Receptor source: a human donor in a cohort sampled during active COVID-19. Both conserved end residues are part of each CDR3. The D gene is left open where the match is weak. Only part of the rows carry a size: once, few, many, or a class if the clone is expanded.

v_gene	j_gene	abundance	d_gene	CDR3aa	CDR3nt
TRBV28	TRBJ1-1	NA	NA	CASSFAGPMNTEAFF	TGTGCCAGCAGTTTTGCAGGGCCTATGAACACTGAAGCTTTCTTT
TRBV7-2	TRBJ2-2	once	NA	CASSFGHNTGELFF	TGTGCCAGCAGCTTTGGACACAACACCGGGGAGCTGTTTTTT
TRBV10-3	TRBJ1-2	once	TRBD1	CAISSDGTGEGYTF	TGTGCCATCTCTTCAGACGGGACAGGGGAAGGCTACACCTTC
TRBV2	TRBJ1-1	many	NA	CASRSTQTEAFF	TGTGCCAGCAGGTCGACACAAACTGAAGCTTTCTTT
TRBV18	TRBJ2-2	NA	NA	CASSPPRDTGELFF	TGTGCCAGCTCACCCCCCAGGGACACCGGGGAGCTGTTTTTT
TRBV20-1	TRBJ2-2	NA	TRBD2	CSASGGSGSSGELFF	TGCAGTGCTAGTGGTGGTAGCGGGAGTTCCGGGGAGCTGTTTTTT
TRBV5-1	TRBJ1-1	NA	NA	CASSRSYLNTEAFF	TGCGCCAGCAGCCGGTCTTATTTGAACACTGAAGCTTTCTTT
TRBV14	TRBJ1-2	NA	NA	CASSQGQGNGYTF	TGTGCCAGCAGCCAAGGCCAGGGGAACGGCTACACCTTC
TRBV25-1	TRBJ1-1	few	NA	CASSNTGRVTEAFF	TGTGCCAGCAGTAACACAGGGAGGGTCACTGAAGCTTTCTTT
TRBV9	TRBJ2-7	NA	TRBD1	CASSPGQIHEQYF	TGTGCCAGCAGCCCGGGACAGATCCACGAGCAGTACTTC
TRBV5-1	TRBJ1-2	NA	TRBD1	CASSWEDQGDPRYTF	TGCGCCAGCAGCTGGGAGGACCAGGGGGACCCGCGCTACACCTTC
TRBV5-4	TRBJ2-1	NA	TRBD1	CASSSSGGAASNEQFF	TGTGCCAGCAGCTCTTCAGGGGGCGCCGCCTCCAATGAGCAGTTCTTC
TRBV2	TRBJ1-1	NA	TRBD1	CASSEQGVNTEAFF	TGTGCCAGCAGTGAACAGGGGGTGAACACTGAAGCTTTCTTT
TRBV7-3	TRBJ1-4	NA	NA	CACKGTRRGPAAPEKLFF	TGTGCCTGCAAAGGGACCCGGCGGGGGCCCGCAGCTCCTGAAAAACTGTTTTTT
TRBV11-3	TRBJ2-2	NA	TRBD2	CASSARTSGDTGELFF	TGTGCCAGCAGCGCTAGGACTAGCGGGGACACCGGGGAGCTGTTTTTT
TRBV5-1	TRBJ1-3	few	TRBD1	CASSLGQGENTIYF	TGCGCCAGCAGCTTGGGACAGGGCGAAAACACCATATATTTT
TRBV18	TRBJ1-3	NA	TRBD1	CASSPGQGPGNTIYF	TGTGCCAGCTCACCAGGACAGGGACCTGGAAACACCATATATTTT
TRBV4-1	TRBJ2-5	NA	TRBD2	CASSQVASGRAGTQYF	TGCGCCAGCAGCCAAGTTGCTAGCGGGAGGGCCGGGACCCAGTACTTC
TRBV29-1	TRBJ2-7	NA	TRBD1	CSVREQGVGEQYF	TGCAGCGTGAGGGAACAGGGGGTCGGCGAGCAGTACTTC
TRBV7-2	TRBJ2-5	NA	NA	CASSLEGRQEWETQYF	TGTGCCAGCAGTCTAGAAGGGAGACAGGAGTGGGAGACCCAGTACTTC
TRBV5-1	TRBJ2-5	NA	NA	CASTRGQETQYF	TGCGCCAGCACCCGGGGCCAAGAGACCCAGTACTTC
TRBV18	TRBJ2-7	NA	NA	CASSPCQGGTGCEQYF	TGTGCCAGCTCACCCTGCCAAGGTGGAACAGGGTGCGAGCAGTACTTC
TRBV19	TRBJ1-1	NA	NA	CARDGGPRENTEAFF	TGTGCTCGAGATGGGGGCCCCAGGGAGAACACTGAAGCTTTCTTT
TRBV10-3	TRBJ1-6	NA	NA	CAIRTGANSPLHF	TGTGCCATCAGAACAGGAGCGAATTCACCCCTCCACTTT
TRBV21-1	TRBJ2-7	once	NA	CATPGPGQAHSYEQYF	TGTGCCACCCCGGGCCCGGGACAGGCGCACTCCTACGAGCAGTACTTC
TRBV6-5	TRBJ2-7	NA	TRBD1	CASSPRQGTYEQYF	TGTGCCAGCAGTCCACGACAGGGCACCTACGAGCAGTACTTC
TRBV11-2	TRBJ1-6	NA	NA	CASSLDWGQNSPLHF	TGTGCCAGCAGCTTAGACTGGGGGCAGAATTCACCCCTCCACTTT
TRBV10-3	TRBJ1-2	NA	TRBD1	CAIRQDRSNGYTF	TGTGCCATCAGACAGGACAGGTCGAATGGCTACACCTTC
TRBV7-2	TRBJ1-6	NA	NA	CASSFSGGGNSPLHF	TGTGCCAGCAGCTTCTCCGGGGGTGGGAATTCACCCCTCCACTTT
TRBV4-3	TRBJ2-7	few	TRBD1	CASSQDHRGRSYEQYF	TGCGCCAGCAGCCAGGATCACAGGGGGCGATCTTACGAGCAGTACTTC
TRBV5-4	TRBJ1-3	NA	TRBD1	CASSLGTGVPDNTIYF	TGTGCCAGCAGCTTAGGGACAGGAGTCCCAGACAACACCATATATTTT
TRBV6-5	TRBJ1-1	NA	NA	CASSSTGTEAFF	TGTGCCAGCAGTTCGACAGGCACTGAAGCTTTCTTT
TRBV5-8	TRBJ1-1	NA	TRBD1	CASSLDRGRDEAFF	TGTGCCAGCAGCTTGGACAGGGGCCGGGATGAAGCTTTCTTT
TRBV19	TRBJ2-3	NA	TRBD2	CASEGGGLGPDTQYF	TGTGCCAGTGAAGGGGGGGGACTAGGGCCAGATACGCAGTATTTT
TRBV7-9	TRBJ1-5	NA	NA	CASSLALNQPQHF	TGTGCCAGCAGCTTAGCGTTAAATCAGCCCCAGCATTTT
TRBV18	TRBJ1-3	NA	NA	CASSPPGAGNTIYF	TGTGCCAGCTCACCACCCGGAGCTGGAAACACCATATATTTT
TRBV18	TRBJ1-3	once	NA	CASSPLSLGASGNTIYF	TGTGCCAGCTCACCACTCTCTTTGGGAGCCTCTGGAAACACCATATATTTT
TRBV3-1/TRBV3-2	TRBJ2-4	NA	NA	CASSLGWGQHPKNIQYF	TGTGCCAGCAGCCTTGGGTGGGGGCAACACCCCAAAAACATTCAGTACTTC
TRBV25-1	TRBJ1-1	NA	NA	CASSDPSDSLNTEAFF	TGTGCCAGCAGTGACCCATCGGACAGCCTGAACACTGAAGCTTTCTTT
TRBV27	TRBJ1-6	NA	TRBD1	CASSSGQGSYNSPLHF	TGTGCCAGCAGCTCTGGACAGGGCTCCTATAATTCACCCCTCCACTTT
TRBV12-3/TRBV12-4	TRBJ1-4	NA	TRBD1	CASHRGPNEKLFF	TGTGCCAGTCACAGGGGGCCTAATGAAAAACTGTTTTTT
TRBV7-9	TRBJ2-3	NA	TRBD2	CASSLNSGGGTDTQYF	TGTGCCAGCAGCTTAAATAGCGGGGGGGGCACAGATACGCAGTATTTT
TRBV25-1	TRBJ1-3	NA	NA	CASSEVGGTGNTIYF	TGTGCCAGCAGTGAGGTCGGGGGGACTGGAAACACCATATATTTT
TRBV5-5	TRBJ2-1	NA	TRBD2	CASSPSGADGVNEQFF	TGTGCCAGCAGCCCTAGCGGGGCGGACGGGGTCAATGAGCAGTTCTTC
TRBV7-8	TRBJ2-2	NA	NA	CASSFLKASGNTGELFF	TGTGCCAGCAGCTTCCTCAAGGCGAGCGGGAACACCGGGGAGCTGTTTTTT
TRBV7-6	TRBJ2-7	NA	TRBD2	CASSLTLRTSVSEQYF	TGTGCCAGCAGCCTAACCTTGAGGACTAGCGTTTCCGAGCAGTACTTC
TRBV6-5	TRBJ1-1	NA	NA	CASSPTATEAFF	TGTGCCAGCAGTCCGACAGCCACTGAAGCTTTCTTT
TRBV10-2	TRBJ1-6	NA	TRBD1	CASSDTGQYNSPLHF	TGCGCCAGCAGCGATACGGGACAGTATAATTCACCCCTCCACTTT
TRBV6-5	TRBJ1-4	NA	TRBD1	CASSDRDTTNEKLFF	TGTGCCAGCAGCGACAGGGACACAACTAATGAAAAACTGTTTTTT
TRBV28	TRBJ1-1	few	NA	CASSLGWNTEAFF	TGTGCCAGCAGTTTAGGCTGGAACACTGAAGCTTTCTTT
TRBV5-1	TRBJ2-2	once	TRBD2	CASGTSGGTGELFF	TGCGCCAGCGGGACTAGCGGAGGTACCGGGGAGCTGTTTTTT
TRBV5-4	TRBJ2-1	NA	TRBD2	CASSLAPSGGMDEQFF	TGTGCCAGCAGCTTGGCCCCTAGCGGGGGGATGGATGAGCAGTTCTTC
TRBV2	TRBJ2-1	NA	NA	CATLPGLQIPQFF	TGTGCCACCTTGCCGGGACTCCAGATTCCGCAGTTCTTC
TRBV9	TRBJ1-1	once	TRBD1	CASSPRPGTGATEAFF	TGTGCCAGCAGCCCCCGTCCCGGGACAGGGGCCACTGAAGCTTTCTTT
TRBV19	TRBJ1-3	few	TRBD1	CASIGTGYGNTIYF	TGTGCCAGTATCGGGACAGGGTACGGAAACACCATATATTTT
TRBV19	TRBJ1-5	NA	NA	CASRGNNNQPQHF	TGTGCCAGCAGGGGAAATAACAATCAGCCCCAGCATTTT
TRBV12-3/TRBV12-4	TRBJ1-1	NA	NA	CASSLLGSTEAFF	TGTGCCAGCAGTTTATTGGGGAGCACTGAAGCTTTCTTT